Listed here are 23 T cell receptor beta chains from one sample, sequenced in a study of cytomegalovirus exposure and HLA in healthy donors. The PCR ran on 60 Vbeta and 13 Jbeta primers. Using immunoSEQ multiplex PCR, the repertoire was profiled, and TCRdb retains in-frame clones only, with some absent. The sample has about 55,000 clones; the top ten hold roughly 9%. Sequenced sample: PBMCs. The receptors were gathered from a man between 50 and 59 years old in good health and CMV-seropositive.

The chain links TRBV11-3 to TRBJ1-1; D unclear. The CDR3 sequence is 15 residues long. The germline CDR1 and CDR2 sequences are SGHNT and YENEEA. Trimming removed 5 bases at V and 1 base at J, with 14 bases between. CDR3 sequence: CASSRGAAKNTEAFF. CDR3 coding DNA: TGTGCCAGCAGCCGCGGAGCAGCCAAGAACACTGAAGCTTTCTTT.

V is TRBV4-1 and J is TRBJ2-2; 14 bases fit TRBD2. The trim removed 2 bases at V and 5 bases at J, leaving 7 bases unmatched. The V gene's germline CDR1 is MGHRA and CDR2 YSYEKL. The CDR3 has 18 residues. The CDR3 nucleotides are TGCGCCAGCAGCCAAAAACCGGGACTAGCGGGAGCTACCGGGGAGCTGTTTTTT. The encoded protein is CASSQKPGLAGATGELFF.

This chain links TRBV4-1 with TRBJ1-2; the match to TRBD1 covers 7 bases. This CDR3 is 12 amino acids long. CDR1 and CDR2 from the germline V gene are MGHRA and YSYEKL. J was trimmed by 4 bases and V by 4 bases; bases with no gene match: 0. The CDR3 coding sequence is TGCGCCAGCAGCCGGGACAGCTATGGCTACACCTTC. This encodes CASSRDSYGYTF.

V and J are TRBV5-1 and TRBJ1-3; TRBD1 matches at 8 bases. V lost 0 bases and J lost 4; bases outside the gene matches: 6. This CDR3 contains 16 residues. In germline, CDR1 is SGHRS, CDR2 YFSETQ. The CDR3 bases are TGCGCCAGCAGCTTGGGCCAGGGGGCTTGGGGAAACACCATATATTTT. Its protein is CASSLGQGAWGNTIYF.

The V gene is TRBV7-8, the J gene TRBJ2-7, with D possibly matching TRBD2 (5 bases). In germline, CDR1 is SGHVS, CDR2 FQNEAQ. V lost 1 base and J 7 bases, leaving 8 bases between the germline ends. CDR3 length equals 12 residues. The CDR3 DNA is TGTGCCAGCAGCTTAGAGAGGAGGGAGCAGTACTTC. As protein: CASSLERREQYF.

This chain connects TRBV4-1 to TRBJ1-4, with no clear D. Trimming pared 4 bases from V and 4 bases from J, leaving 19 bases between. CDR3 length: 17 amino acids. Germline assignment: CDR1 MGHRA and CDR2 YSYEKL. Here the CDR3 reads CASSPQEFVSLNEKLFF. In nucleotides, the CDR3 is TGCGCCAGCAGCCCTCAGGAATTCGTCAGTCTTAATGAAAAACTGTTTTTT.

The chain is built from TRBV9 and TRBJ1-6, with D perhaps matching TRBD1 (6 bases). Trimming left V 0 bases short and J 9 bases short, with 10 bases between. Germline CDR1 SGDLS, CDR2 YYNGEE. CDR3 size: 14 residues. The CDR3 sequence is CASSVGRGSSPLHF. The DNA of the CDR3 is TGTGCCAGCAGCGTAGGAAGGGGGTCTTCACCCCTCCACTTT.

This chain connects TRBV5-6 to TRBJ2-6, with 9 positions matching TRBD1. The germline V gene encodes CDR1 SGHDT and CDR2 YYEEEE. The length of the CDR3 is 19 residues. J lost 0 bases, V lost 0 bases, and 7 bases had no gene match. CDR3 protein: CASSLDGDRGSSGANVLTF. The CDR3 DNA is TGTGCCAGCAGCTTGGACGGCGACAGGGGGTCCTCTGGGGCCAACGTCCTGACTTTC. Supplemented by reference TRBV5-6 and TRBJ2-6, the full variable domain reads DAGVTQSPTHLIKTRGQQVTLRCSPKSGHDTVSWYQQALGQGPQFIFQYYEEEERQRGNFPDRFSGHQFPNYSSELNVNALLLGDSALYLCASSLDGDRGSSGANVLTFGAGSRLTVL.

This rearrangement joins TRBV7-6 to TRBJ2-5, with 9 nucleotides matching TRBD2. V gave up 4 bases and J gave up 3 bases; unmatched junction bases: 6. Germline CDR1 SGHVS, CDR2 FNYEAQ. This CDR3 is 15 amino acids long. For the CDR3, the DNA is TGTGCCAGCAGCTCTTTAGCGGGGGAAGAAGAGACCCAGTACTTC. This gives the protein CASSSLAGEEETQYF.

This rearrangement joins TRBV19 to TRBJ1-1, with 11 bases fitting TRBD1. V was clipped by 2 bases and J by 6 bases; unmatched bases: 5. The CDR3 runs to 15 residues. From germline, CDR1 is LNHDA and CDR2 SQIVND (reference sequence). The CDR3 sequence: CASSILGTGGSEAFF. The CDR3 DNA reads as TGTGCCAGTAGTATATTGGGGACAGGGGGATCTGAAGCTTTCTTT.

In nucleotides, the CDR3 is TGTGCCAGCAGCCAACTAGCGGGAGGGATGTACGAGCAGTACTTC. Translation: CASSQLAGGMYEQYF. This chain joins TRBV7-3 and TRBJ2-7; 13 positions agree with TRBD2. Trimming cost V 5 bases and J 4 bases; bases outside gene matches: 5. CDR1 SGHTA and CDR2 FQGTGA come from the germline V gene. The CDR3 has 15 residues.

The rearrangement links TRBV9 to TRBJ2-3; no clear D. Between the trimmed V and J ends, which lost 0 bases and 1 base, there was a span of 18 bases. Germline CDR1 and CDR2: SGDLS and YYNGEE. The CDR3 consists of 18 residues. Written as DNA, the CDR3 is TGTGCCAGCAGCGTAGGAGGCCTGCGGTCCAAGGGCACAGATACGCAGTATTTT. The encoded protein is CASSVGGLRSKGTDTQYF.

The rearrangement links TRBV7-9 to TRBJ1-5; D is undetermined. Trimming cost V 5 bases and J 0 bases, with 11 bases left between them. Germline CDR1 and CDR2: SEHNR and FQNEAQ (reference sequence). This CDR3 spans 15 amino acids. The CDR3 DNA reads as TGTGCCAGCAGCCCGATTTCAGGTAGCAATCAGCCCCAGCATTTT. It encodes CASSPISGSNQPQHF.

The CDR3 is CAWSVGGGHEQFF. For the CDR3, the DNA is TGTGCCTGGAGTGTAGGGGGGGGGCATGAGCAGTTCTTC. This rearrangement joins TRBV30 to TRBJ2-1; maybe TRBD2 (7 bases). This CDR3 comprises 13 residues. Germline V gene lookup returns CDR1 GTSNPN and CDR2 SVGIG (reference sequence). V lost 0 bases, J lost 8 bases, and 11 bases lay in between.

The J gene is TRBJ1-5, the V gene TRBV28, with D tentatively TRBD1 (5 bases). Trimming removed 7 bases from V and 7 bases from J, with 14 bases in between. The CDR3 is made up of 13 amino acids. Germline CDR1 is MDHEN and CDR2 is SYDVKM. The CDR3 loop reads CASKSGVNQPQHF. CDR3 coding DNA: TGTGCCAGCAAGTCGGGGGTAAACCAGCCCCAGCATTTT. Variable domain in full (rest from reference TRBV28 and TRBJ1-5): DVKVTQSSRYLVKRTGEKVFLECVQDMDHENMFWYRQDPGLGLRLIYFSYDVKMKEKGDIPEGYSVSREKKERFSLILESASTNQTSMYLCASKSGVNQPQHFGDGTRLSIL.

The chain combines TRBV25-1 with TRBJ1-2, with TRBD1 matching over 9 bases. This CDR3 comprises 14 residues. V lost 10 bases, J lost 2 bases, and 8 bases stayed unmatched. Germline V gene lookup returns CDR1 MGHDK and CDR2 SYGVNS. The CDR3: CATPGQGVNYGYTF. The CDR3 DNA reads TGTGCCACCCCGGGACAGGGAGTAAACTATGGCTACACCTTC.

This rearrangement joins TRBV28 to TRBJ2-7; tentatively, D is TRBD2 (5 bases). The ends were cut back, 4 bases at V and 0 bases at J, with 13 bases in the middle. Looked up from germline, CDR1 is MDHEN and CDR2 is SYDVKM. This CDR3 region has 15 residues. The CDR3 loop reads CASSSTTPSSYEQYF. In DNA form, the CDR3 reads TGTGCCAGCAGTTCGACTACCCCAAGCTCCTACGAGCAGTACTTC.

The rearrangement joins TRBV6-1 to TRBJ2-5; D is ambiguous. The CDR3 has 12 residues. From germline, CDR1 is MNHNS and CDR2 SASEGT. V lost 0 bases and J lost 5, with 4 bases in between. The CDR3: CASSEARETQYF. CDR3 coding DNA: TGTGCCAGCAGTGAAGCGCGCGAGACCCAGTACTTC.

CDR3 sequence: CASSLVLAGATPYEQYF. Written as DNA, the CDR3 is TGTGCCAGCAGCTTAGTTCTAGCGGGAGCAACCCCCTACGAGCAGTACTTC. This chain uses TRBV11-2 with TRBJ2-7; 10 positions agree with TRBD2. This CDR3 has 17 residues. J was trimmed by 2 bases and V by 1 base; bases with no gene match: 8. CDR1 and CDR2 from the germline V gene are SGHAT and FQNNGV.

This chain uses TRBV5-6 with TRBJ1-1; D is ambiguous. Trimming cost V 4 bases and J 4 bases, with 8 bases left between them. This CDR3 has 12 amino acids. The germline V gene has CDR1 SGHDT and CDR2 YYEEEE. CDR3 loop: CASSRWSTEAFF. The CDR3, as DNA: TGTGCCAGCAGCAGGTGGAGCACTGAAGCTTTCTTT.

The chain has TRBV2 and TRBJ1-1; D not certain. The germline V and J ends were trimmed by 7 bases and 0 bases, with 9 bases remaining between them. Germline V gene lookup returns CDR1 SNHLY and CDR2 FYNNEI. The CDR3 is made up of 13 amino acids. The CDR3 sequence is CASTADMNTEAFF. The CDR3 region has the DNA TGTGCCAGCACGGCAGACATGAACACTGAAGCTTTCTTT.

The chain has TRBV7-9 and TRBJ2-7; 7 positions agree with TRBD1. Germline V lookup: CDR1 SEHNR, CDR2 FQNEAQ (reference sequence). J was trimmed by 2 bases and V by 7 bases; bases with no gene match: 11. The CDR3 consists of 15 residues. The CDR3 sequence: CASTQGDSRAYEQYF. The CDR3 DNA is TGTGCCAGCACCCAGGGGGATTCCAGAGCCTACGAGCAGTACTTC.

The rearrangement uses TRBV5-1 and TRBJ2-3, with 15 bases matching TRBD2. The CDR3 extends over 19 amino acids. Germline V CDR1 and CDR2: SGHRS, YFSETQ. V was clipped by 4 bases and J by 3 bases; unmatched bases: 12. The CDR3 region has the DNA TGCGCCAGCAGCCTCTGGACTAGCGGGGGGGCAGGTGCGACAGATACGCAGTATTTT. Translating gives CASSLWTSGGAGATDTQYF.